These T cell receptor beta chains were read from a single sample in a study of T cell repertoires in cytomegalovirus infection. TCRdb recomputed calls from the reads with MiXCR, one row per CDR3 protein. Of approximately 500,000 distinct CDR3 sequences listed, less than 30% are singletons. The sequencing input was PBMCs. The receptors derive from a human donor in good health (CMV status not recorded). Some clones in this sample may be carry-over from other donors' samples. CDR3s include the opening cysteine and the closing phenylalanine or tryptophan. The D gene is left open where the match is weak. Clone size is not always given. Where it is, it says once, few, many or a class for expanded clones.

J: TRBJ2-1; size: few; V: TRBV14; D: NA; CDR3: CASSQGLAWGYNEQFF; DNA: TGTGCCAGCAGCCAAGGCTTGGCTTGGGGATACAATGAGCAGTTCTTC
J: TRBJ1-4; size: NA; V: TRBV12-3/TRBV12-4; D: NA; CDR3: CVSSLRRGRSNEKLFF; DNA: TGTGTCAGCAGCCTTAGGAGAGGGAGGTCTAATGAAAAACTGTTTTTT
J: TRBJ1-1; size: NA; V: TRBV24-1; D: TRBD1; CDR3: CATSDAQGANEAFF; DNA: TGTGCCACCAGTGATGCACAGGGGGCCAATGAAGCTTTCTTT
J: TRBJ2-5; size: few; V: TRBV7-2; D: TRBD2; CDR3: CASSLVSAGGRQETQYF; DNA: TGTGCCAGCAGCTTAGTCTCTGCGGGAGGGCGCCAAGAGACCCAGTACTTC
J: TRBJ2-1; size: few; V: TRBV29-1; D: NA; CDR3: CSVLDSGGHSSTLTYNEQFF; DNA: TGCAGCGTTCTTGATTCCGGCGGGCATTCCTCGACCCTAACCTACAATGAGCAGTTCTTC
J: TRBJ1-6; size: few; V: TRBV7-9; D: TRBD1; CDR3: CASSSSGQYNSPLHF; DNA: TGTGCCAGCAGCTCGTCGGGACAGTATAATTCACCCCTCCACTTT
J: TRBJ2-3; size: NA; V: TRBV5-5; D: NA; CDR3: CASSLSTSDTQYF; DNA: TGTGCCAGCAGCCTTTCGACCTCAGATACGCAGTATTTT
J: TRBJ1-1; size: many; V: TRBV7-2; D: TRBD1; CDR3: CASSLAYGQGFTEAFF; DNA: TGTGCCAGCAGCTTAGCATACGGACAGGGGTTCACTGAAGCTTTCTTT
J: TRBJ2-1; size: NA; V: TRBV9; D: TRBD2; CDR3: CASSVGGSLNEQFF; DNA: TGTGCCAGCAGCGTAGGCGGGAGTTTAAATGAGCAGTTCTTC
J: TRBJ2-4; size: few; V: TRBV7-9; D: NA; CDR3: CASGSGLGNIQYF; DNA: TGTGCCAGCGGCTCGGGGCTGGGAAACATTCAGTACTTC
J: TRBJ2-3; size: NA; V: TRBV2; D: NA; CDR3: CASSEGHFTDTQYF; DNA: TGTGCCAGCAGTGAGGGACACTTCACAGATACGCAGTATTTT
J: TRBJ1-1; size: few; V: TRBV7-8; D: NA; CDR3: CASSLVEGKAEAFF; DNA: TGTGCCAGCAGCTTAGTAGAGGGGAAGGCTGAAGCTTTCTTT
J: TRBJ2-5; size: once; V: TRBV30; D: TRBD2; CDR3: CAWSVLAGVLETQYF; DNA: TGTGCCTGGAGTGTACTAGCGGGAGTCCTAGAGACCCAGTACTTC
J: TRBJ2-1; size: once; V: TRBV3-1; D: NA; CDR3: CASSLVAGRPYNEQFF; DNA: TGTGCCAGCAGCCTAGTAGCAGGGAGACCCTACAATGAGCAGTTCTTC
J: TRBJ1-5; size: NA; V: TRBV12-5; D: NA; CDR3: CASGTRDSNQPQHF; DNA: TGTGCTAGTGGGACCAGGGATAGCAATCAGCCCCAGCATTTT
J: TRBJ2-7; size: few; V: TRBV7-8; D: NA; CDR3: CASSLAGHAYGEQYF; DNA: TGTGCCAGCAGCTTAGCGGGACACGCCTATGGGGAGCAGTACTTC
J: TRBJ2-1; size: few; V: TRBV7-2; D: TRBD2; CDR3: CASSSVGAGGPVNEQFF; DNA: TGTGCCAGCAGCTCCGTGGGGGCGGGAGGGCCCGTAAATGAGCAGTTCTTC
J: TRBJ2-2; size: many; V: TRBV7-8; D: TRBD2; CDR3: CASSTSSGNTGELFF; DNA: TGTGCCAGCAGTACGTCTAGCGGCAACACCGGGGAGCTGTTTTTT
J: TRBJ2-5; size: NA; V: TRBV30; D: TRBD2; CDR3: CAQSGSLVETQYF; DNA: TGTGCTCAGAGCGGGAGTTTAGTGGAGACCCAGTACTTC
J: TRBJ1-1; size: NA; V: TRBV10-3; D: NA; CDR3: CAISKGTSNTEAFF; DNA: TGTGCCATCAGTAAGGGGACTTCGAACACTGAAGCTTTCTTT
J: TRBJ1-6; size: few; V: TRBV28; D: NA; CDR3: CASSLRTPDNSPLHF; DNA: TGTGCCAGCAGTCTTCGGACACCTGATAATTCACCCCTCCACTTT
J: TRBJ2-2; size: few; V: TRBV7-3; D: NA; CDR3: CASSSSSQPGTGELFF; DNA: TGTGCCAGCAGCTCGTCATCTCAACCCGGCACCGGGGAGCTGTTTTTT
J: TRBJ2-1; size: few; V: TRBV11-3; D: TRBD2; CDR3: CASSPGTSGRGSYNEQFF; DNA: TGTGCCAGCAGCCCTGGGACTAGCGGGAGAGGCTCCTACAATGAGCAGTTCTTC
J: TRBJ2-5; size: NA; V: TRBV6-2/TRBV6-3; D: NA; CDR3: CASSYSVGRGILTQYF; DNA: TGTGCCAGCAGTTACTCGGTCGGCAGGGGAATTTTGACCCAGTACTTC
J: TRBJ1-5; size: few; V: TRBV20-1; D: NA; CDR3: CSARAGGVNQPQHF; DNA: TGCAGTGCTAGAGCGGGGGGAGTCAATCAGCCCCAGCATTTT
J: TRBJ1-4; size: NA; V: TRBV30; D: NA; CDR3: CAWSVRSNEKLFF; DNA: TGTGCCTGGAGTGTACGGAGTAATGAAAAACTGTTTTTT
J: TRBJ1-2; size: many; V: TRBV7-2; D: NA; CDR3: CASSLVSGNYGYTF; DNA: TGTGCCAGCAGCTTAGTTTCAGGCAACTATGGCTACACCTTC
J: TRBJ2-5; size: many; V: TRBV7-2; D: NA; CDR3: CASSPQPIVTETQYF; DNA: TGTGCCAGCAGCCCACAACCGATAGTTACAGAGACCCAGTACTTC
J: TRBJ2-7; size: many; V: TRBV12-3/TRBV12-4; D: NA; CDR3: CASSFGVAITYEQYF; DNA: TGTGCCAGCAGTTTTGGGGTAGCTATAACCTACGAGCAGTACTTC
J: TRBJ2-3; size: NA; V: TRBV12-3/TRBV12-4; D: TRBD2; CDR3: CASTNLGLLAGRNTDTQYF; DNA: TGTGCCAGCACCAATTTAGGACTCCTAGCGGGACGAAACACAGATACGCAGTATTTT
J: TRBJ2-7; size: NA; V: TRBV28; D: NA; CDR3: CASSISGVPRGEQYF; DNA: TGTGCCAGCAGTATATCGGGGGTCCCACGGGGAGAGCAGTACTTC
J: TRBJ1-5; size: NA; V: TRBV7-6; D: TRBD1; CDR3: CASSSGQGPRYF; DNA: TGTGCCAGCAGCTCTGGACAGGGTCCTAGGTATTTT
J: TRBJ1-2; size: many; V: TRBV7-8; D: TRBD1; CDR3: CASSPRQGVWGYTF; DNA: TGTGCCAGCAGCCCTCGACAGGGGGTGTGGGGCTACACCTTC
J: TRBJ2-7; size: NA; V: TRBV27; D: TRBD1; CDR3: CASSRDRDEQYF; DNA: TGTGCCAGCAGTAGGGACAGGGACGAGCAGTACTTC
J: TRBJ2-4; size: NA; V: TRBV6-5; D: NA; CDR3: CRQRSGDKNIQYF; DNA: TGTCGACAGCGGTCGGGGGATAAAAACATTCAGTACTTC
J: TRBJ1-1; size: many; V: TRBV19; D: TRBD1; CDR3: CASSLDRGEAFF; DNA: TGTGCCAGTAGTCTTGACAGGGGAGAAGCTTTCTTT
J: TRBJ1-5; size: NA; V: TRBV2; D: NA; CDR3: CASRDTDRLNQPQHF; DNA: TGTGCCAGCAGAGATACCGACCGCCTCAATCAGCCCCAGCATTTT
J: TRBJ1-1; size: NA; V: TRBV29-1; D: NA; CDR3: CSVGPTEGAFF; DNA: TGCAGCGTGGGACCAACAGAGGGAGCTTTCTTT
J: TRBJ2-3; size: NA; V: TRBV11-3; D: NA; CDR3: CASSLEGGTGRITDTQYF; DNA: TGTGCCAGCAGCTTAGAGGGCGGCACGGGGCGGATCACAGATACGCAGTATTTT
J: TRBJ1-1; size: NA; V: TRBV19; D: NA; CDR3: CASTSQATNTEAFF; DNA: TGTGCCAGTACCTCCCAGGCGACGAACACTGAAGCTTTCTTT
J: TRBJ2-1; size: few; V: TRBV7-2; D: NA; CDR3: CASSPNSYGNEQFF; DNA: TGTGCCAGCAGCCCAAACAGCTACGGTAATGAGCAGTTCTTC
J: TRBJ2-1; size: NA; V: TRBV27; D: TRBD2; CDR3: CASSSPSGLADRNEQFF; DNA: TGTGCCAGCAGTTCCCCTTCCGGACTAGCCGACCGCAATGAGCAGTTCTTC
J: TRBJ2-3; size: NA; V: TRBV5-4; D: TRBD1; CDR3: CASSLTRGRADTQYF; DNA: TGTGCCAGCAGCTTGACTAGGGGGCGGGCAGATACGCAGTATTTT
J: TRBJ1-2; size: NA; V: TRBV24-1; D: TRBD1; CDR3: CATSGGGTGMVGYTF; DNA: TGTGCCACCAGTGGTGGCGGGACAGGGATGGTAGGCTACACCTTC
J: TRBJ2-1; size: NA; V: TRBV7-2; D: TRBD2; CDR3: CASRLPMTSGSKNEQFF; DNA: TGTGCCAGCAGGTTACCAATGACTAGCGGGAGTAAGAATGAGCAGTTCTTC
J: TRBJ2-1; size: few; V: TRBV7-4; D: TRBD2; CDR3: CASSFPGLAGVVEQFF; DNA: TGTGCCAGCAGCTTTCCCGGACTAGCGGGAGTGGTTGAGCAGTTCTTC
J: TRBJ1-5; size: many; V: TRBV6-5; D: TRBD1; CDR3: CASSPTGGYQPQHF; DNA: TGTGCCAGCAGCCCGACAGGGGGGTATCAGCCCCAGCATTTT
J: TRBJ2-3; size: NA; V: TRBV7-2; D: TRBD2; CDR3: CASSSSPVGGPKDTQYF; DNA: TGTGCCAGCAGCTCCTCCCCAGTGGGAGGGCCTAAAGATACGCAGTATTTT
J: TRBJ1-2; size: few; V: TRBV4-1; D: NA; CDR3: CASSQVSGEGYTF; DNA: TGCGCCAGCAGCCAAGTGTCGGGGGAGGGCTACACCTTC
J: TRBJ2-3; size: NA; V: TRBV7-2; D: NA; CDR3: CASSLEGTLGDTQYF; DNA: TGTGCCAGCAGCTTAGAAGGAACCTTGGGAGATACGCAGTATTTT
J: TRBJ2-5; size: NA; V: TRBV12-3/TRBV12-4; D: TRBD2; CDR3: CASSDERESKTQYF; DNA: TGTGCCAGCAGTGATGAGCGGGAGTCAAAGACCCAGTACTTC
J: TRBJ2-5; size: NA; V: TRBV6-2/TRBV6-3; D: NA; CDR3: CASSQQSSGRGGETQYF; DNA: TGTGCCAGCAGCCAACAGAGTTCAGGGCGGGGCGGAGAGACCCAGTACTTC
J: TRBJ1-5; size: NA; V: TRBV12-3/TRBV12-4; D: NA; CDR3: CASSAGEPNQPQHF; DNA: TGTGCCAGCAGTGCAGGGGAACCCAATCAGCCCCAGCATTTT
J: TRBJ1-1; size: NA; V: TRBV5-6; D: NA; CDR3: CASSSSGDTEAFF; DNA: TGTGCCAGCAGCTCTTCAGGGGACACTGAAGCTTTCTTT